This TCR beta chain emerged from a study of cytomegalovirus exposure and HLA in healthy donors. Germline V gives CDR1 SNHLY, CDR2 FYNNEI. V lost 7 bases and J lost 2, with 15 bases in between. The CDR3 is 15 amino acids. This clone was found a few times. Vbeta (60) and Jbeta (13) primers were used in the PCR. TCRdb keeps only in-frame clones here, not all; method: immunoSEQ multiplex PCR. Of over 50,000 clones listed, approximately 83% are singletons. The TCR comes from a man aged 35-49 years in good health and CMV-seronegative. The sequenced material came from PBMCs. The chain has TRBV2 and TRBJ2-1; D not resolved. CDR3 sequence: CASILRSSAYNEQFF. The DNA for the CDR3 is TGTGCCAGCATTTTGAGGTCCTCGGCCTACAATGAGCAGTTCTTC.